This T cell receptor beta chain comes out of a study of CD8+CD57+ T cells in acquired aplastic anemia. Study as a whole: Sorted CD4+ and CD8+ cell DNA averaged roughly 3.2 ug.

Genomic DNA served as template for TCR beta VDJ and CDR3 profiling. TCRdb reanalysed the reads using MiXCR and keeps one entry per CDR3 protein. The sample contains around 150,000 distinct CDR3 sequences, about 48% of which appear only once. Study-wide results and caveats: Patients and controls were found to share roughly 31 CD8+ CDR3 sequences.

This clonotype was found once. Its target is unknown. The CDR3 consists of 13 residues. Deletions cut 2 bases from V and 4 bases from J, with 9 bases between. Germline V gives CDR1 SGHTS, CDR2 YDEGEE. Material for sequencing was sorted CD4+, CD8+, or CD8+CD57+ T cells (not recorded which) from PBMCs. This sequence was found in a human donor in good health. V gene TRBV5-8 combines with J gene TRBJ1-1; perhaps TRBD1 as D (5 bases). In DNA, the CDR3 is TGTGCCAGCAGCTTTGGGGGACTCACTGAAGCTTTCTTT. Amino acids: CASSFGGLTEAFF.